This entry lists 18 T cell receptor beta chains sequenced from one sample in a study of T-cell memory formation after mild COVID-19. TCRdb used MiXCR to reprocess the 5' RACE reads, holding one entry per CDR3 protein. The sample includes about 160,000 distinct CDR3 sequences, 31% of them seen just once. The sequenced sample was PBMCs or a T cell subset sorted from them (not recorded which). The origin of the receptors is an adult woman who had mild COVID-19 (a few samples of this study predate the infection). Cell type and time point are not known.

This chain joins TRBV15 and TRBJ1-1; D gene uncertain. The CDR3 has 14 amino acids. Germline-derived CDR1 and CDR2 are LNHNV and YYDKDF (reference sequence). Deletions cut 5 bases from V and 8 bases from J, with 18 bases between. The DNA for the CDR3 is TGTGCCACCAGCGAGACATTACGGGAACACGAAGCTTTCTTT. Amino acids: CATSETLREHEAFF.

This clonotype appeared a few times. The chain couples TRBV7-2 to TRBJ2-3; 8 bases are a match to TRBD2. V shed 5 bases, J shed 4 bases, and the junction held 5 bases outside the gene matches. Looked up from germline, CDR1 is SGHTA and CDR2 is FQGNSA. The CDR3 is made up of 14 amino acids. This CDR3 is CASSQGLVPDTQYF. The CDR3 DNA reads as TGTGCCAGCAGCCAGGGACTAGTGCCAGATACGCAGTATTTT. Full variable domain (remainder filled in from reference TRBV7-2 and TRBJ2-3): GAGVSQSPSNKVTEKGKDVELRCDPISGHTALYWYRQSLGQGLEFLIYFQGNSAPDKSGLPSDRFSAERTGGSVSTLTIQRTQQEDSAVYLCASSQGLVPDTQYFGPGTRLTVL.

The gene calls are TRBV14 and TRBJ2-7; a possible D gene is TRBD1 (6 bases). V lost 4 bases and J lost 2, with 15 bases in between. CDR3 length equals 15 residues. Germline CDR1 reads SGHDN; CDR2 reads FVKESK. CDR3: CASSPTTGRPYEQYF. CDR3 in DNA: TGTGCCAGCAGCCCAACTACAGGGAGACCCTACGAGCAGTACTTC.

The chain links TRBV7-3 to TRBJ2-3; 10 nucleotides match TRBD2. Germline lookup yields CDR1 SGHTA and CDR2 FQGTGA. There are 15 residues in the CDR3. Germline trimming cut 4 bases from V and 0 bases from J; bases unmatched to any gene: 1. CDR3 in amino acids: CASSSSGGSTDTQYF. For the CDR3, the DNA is TGTGCCAGCAGCTCTAGCGGGGGAAGCACAGATACGCAGTATTTT.

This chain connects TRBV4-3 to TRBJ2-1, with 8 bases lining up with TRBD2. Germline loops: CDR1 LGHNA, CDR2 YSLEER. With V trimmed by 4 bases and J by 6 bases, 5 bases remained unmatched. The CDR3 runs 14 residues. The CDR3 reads CASSLGLGVNEQFF. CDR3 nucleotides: TGCGCCAGCAGCCTGGGACTAGGGGTCAATGAGCAGTTCTTC.

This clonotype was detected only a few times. In DNA, the CDR3 is TGCGCCAGCAGCCAAACCGGGACAGGCACAGATACGCAGTATTTT. This encodes CASSQTGTGTDTQYF. The V call is TRBV4-1, the J call TRBJ2-3, with 7 bases lining up with TRBD1. The CDR3 has 15 amino acids. The junction had 3 bases not matched to a gene; V was cut back by 2 bases and J by 1 base. Germline loops: CDR1 MGHRA, CDR2 YSYEKL.

This CDR3 is CSVAEETQYF. The CDR3 nucleotides are TGCAGCGTTGCAGAGGAGACCCAGTACTTC. V and J are TRBV29-1 and TRBJ2-5; unclear D gene. Germline V gives CDR1 SQVTM, CDR2 ANQGSEA. Trimming removed 4 bases at V and 5 bases at J, with 5 bases between. The CDR3 is 10 amino acids. The full variable domain, its missing parts supplied by reference TRBV29-1 and TRBJ2-5, is SAVISQKPSRDICQRGTSLTIQCQVDSQVTMMFWYRQQPGQSLTLIATANQGSEATYESGFVIDKFPISRPNLTFSTLTVSNMSPEDSSIYLCSVAEETQYFGPGTRLLVL.

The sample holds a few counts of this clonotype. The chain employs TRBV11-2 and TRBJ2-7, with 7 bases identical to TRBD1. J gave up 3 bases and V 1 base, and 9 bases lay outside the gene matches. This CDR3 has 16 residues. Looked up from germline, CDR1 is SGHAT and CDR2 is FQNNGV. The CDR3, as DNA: TGTGCCAGCAGCTTAGTAGGGGGCCAACGTCGCTACGAGCAGTACTTC. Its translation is CASSLVGGQRRYEQYF. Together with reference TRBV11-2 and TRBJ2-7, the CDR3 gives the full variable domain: EAGVAQSPRYKIIEKRQSVAFWCNPISGHATLYWYQQILGQGPKLLIQFQNNGVVDDSQLPKDRFSAERLKGVDSTLKIQPAKLEDSAVYLCASSLVGGQRRYEQYFGPGTRLTVT.

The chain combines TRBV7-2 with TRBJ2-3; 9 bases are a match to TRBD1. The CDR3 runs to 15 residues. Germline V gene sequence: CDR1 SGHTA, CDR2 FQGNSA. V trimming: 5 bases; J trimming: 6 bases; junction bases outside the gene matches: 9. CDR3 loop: CASSTGTGIDDTQYF. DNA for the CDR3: TGTGCCAGCAGCACCGGGACAGGGATCGACGATACGCAGTATTTT.

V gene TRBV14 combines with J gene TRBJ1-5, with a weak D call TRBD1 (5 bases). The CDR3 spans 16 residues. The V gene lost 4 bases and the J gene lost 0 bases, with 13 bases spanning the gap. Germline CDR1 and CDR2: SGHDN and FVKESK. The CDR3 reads CASSRKGPNSNQPQHF. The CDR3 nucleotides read TGTGCCAGCAGCCGGAAGGGACCCAATAGCAATCAGCCCCAGCATTTT.

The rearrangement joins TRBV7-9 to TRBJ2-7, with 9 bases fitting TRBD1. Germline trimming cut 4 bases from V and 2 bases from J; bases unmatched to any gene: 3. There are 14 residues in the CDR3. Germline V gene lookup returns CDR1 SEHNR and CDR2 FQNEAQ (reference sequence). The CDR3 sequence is CASSSTGGTYEQYF. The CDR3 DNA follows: TGTGCCAGCAGCTCGACAGGGGGGACCTACGAGCAGTACTTC.

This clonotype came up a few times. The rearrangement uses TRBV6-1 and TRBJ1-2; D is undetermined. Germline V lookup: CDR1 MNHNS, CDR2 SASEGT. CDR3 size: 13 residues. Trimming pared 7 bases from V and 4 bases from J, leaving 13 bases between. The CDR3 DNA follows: TGTGCCAGCACGAGGCAGAGCCTCTATGGCTACACCTTC. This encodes CASTRQSLYGYTF.

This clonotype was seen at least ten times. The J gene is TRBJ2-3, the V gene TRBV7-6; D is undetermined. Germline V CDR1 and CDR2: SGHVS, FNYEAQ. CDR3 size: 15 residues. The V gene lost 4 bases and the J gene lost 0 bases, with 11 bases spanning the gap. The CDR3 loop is CASSYGPPSTDTQYF. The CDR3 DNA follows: TGTGCCAGCAGCTACGGGCCCCCTAGCACAGATACGCAGTATTTT.

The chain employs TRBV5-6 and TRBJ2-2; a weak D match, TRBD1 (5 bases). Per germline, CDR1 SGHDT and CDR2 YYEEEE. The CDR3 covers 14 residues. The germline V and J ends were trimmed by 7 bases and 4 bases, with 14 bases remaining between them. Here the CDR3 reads CASSEAGITGELFF. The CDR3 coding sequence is TGTGCCAGCTCAGAGGCAGGGATCACCGGGGAGCTGTTTTTT.

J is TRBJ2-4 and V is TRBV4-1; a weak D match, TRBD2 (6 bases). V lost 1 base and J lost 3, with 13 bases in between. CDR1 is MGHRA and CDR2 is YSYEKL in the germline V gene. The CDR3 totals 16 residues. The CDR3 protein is CASSQVGGSDKNIQYF. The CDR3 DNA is TGCGCCAGCAGCCAAGTTGGGGGGTCGGACAAAAACATTCAGTACTTC.

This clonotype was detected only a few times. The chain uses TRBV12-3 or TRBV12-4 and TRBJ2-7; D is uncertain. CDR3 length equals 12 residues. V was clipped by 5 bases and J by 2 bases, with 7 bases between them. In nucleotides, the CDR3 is TGTGCCAGCAGTCTCCACACCTACGAGCAGTACTTC. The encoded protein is CASSLHTYEQYF.

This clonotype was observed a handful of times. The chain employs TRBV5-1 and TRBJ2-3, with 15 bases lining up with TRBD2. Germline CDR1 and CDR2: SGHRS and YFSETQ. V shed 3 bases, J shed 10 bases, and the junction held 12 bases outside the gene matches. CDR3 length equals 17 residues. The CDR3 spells CASSSPRWTSGRAPQYF. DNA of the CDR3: TGCGCCAGCAGCTCTCCTCGTTGGACTAGCGGGAGGGCCCCGCAGTATTTT.

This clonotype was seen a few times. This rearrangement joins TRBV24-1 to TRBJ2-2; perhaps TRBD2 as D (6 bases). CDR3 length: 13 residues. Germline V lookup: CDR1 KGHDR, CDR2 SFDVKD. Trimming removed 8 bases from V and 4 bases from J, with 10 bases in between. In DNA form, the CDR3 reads TGTGCCACCAAGTCCGGGGGCACCGGGGAGCTGTTTTTT. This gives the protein CATKSGGTGELFF.